The sequence of this T cell receptor (beta chain) was determined in a study of cytomegalovirus exposure and HLA in healthy donors. The CDR3 contains 16 residues. CDR1 is SGHDN and CDR2 is FVKESK in the germline V gene. V lost 7 bases, J lost 5 bases, and 21 bases lay in between. The study, taken as a whole, reports: It was reported that the classifier diagnosed cytomegalovirus status with high specificity and sensitivity in both the original and validation cohorts.

The PCR made use of 60 Vbeta and 13 Jbeta primers. Using immunoSEQ multiplex PCR, the repertoire was profiled, and TCRdb retains in-frame clones only, with some absent. The table records roughly 190,000 clones, 60% to 80% of them present only once. With respect to this clone: Its antigen remains unidentified.

The receptor comes from a middle-aged man in good health and CMV-seronegative. The sample consisted of PBMCs. This sequence joins TRBV14 and TRBJ2-1, with D possibly being TRBD2 (6 bases). The CDR3 DNA follows: TGTGCCAGCAACCCTCTCGGTGGCGGGAAAGACAATGAGCAGTTCTTC. This translates into CASNPLGGGKDNEQFF. The whole variable domain, remainder taken from reference TRBV14 and TRBJ2-1, is EAGVTQFPSHSVIEKGQTVTLRCDPISGHDNLYWYRRVMGKEIKFLLHFVKESKQDESGMPNNRFLAERTGGTYSTLKVQPAELEDSGVYFCASNPLGGGKDNEQFFGPGTRLTVL.